This TCR beta chain was found in a study of T cell responses to AZD1222 COVID-19 vaccine. Study-level information: Pooling covered second doses at about 4 or about 12 weeks.

Clones were read by immunoSEQ multiplex PCR, and TCRdb kept only the in-frame ones, dropping some. In the table there are more than 85,000 clones, 88% of which are singletons. V dropped 0 bases and J dropped 1 base, with 17 bases sitting between them. The CDR3 has 17 residues. Germline V gene sequence: CDR1 SQVTM, CDR2 ANQGSEA. The source of this sequence is an adult in good health. This sequence joins TRBV29-1 and TRBJ2-3; D unclear. The sequences come from peripheral blood, collected on day 0 of AZD1222 vaccination. This chain's CDR3 is CSVEDDLSPWGTDTQYF. CDR3 in DNA: TGCAGCGTTGAAGATGATCTTTCCCCCTGGGGCACAGATACGCAGTATTTT.